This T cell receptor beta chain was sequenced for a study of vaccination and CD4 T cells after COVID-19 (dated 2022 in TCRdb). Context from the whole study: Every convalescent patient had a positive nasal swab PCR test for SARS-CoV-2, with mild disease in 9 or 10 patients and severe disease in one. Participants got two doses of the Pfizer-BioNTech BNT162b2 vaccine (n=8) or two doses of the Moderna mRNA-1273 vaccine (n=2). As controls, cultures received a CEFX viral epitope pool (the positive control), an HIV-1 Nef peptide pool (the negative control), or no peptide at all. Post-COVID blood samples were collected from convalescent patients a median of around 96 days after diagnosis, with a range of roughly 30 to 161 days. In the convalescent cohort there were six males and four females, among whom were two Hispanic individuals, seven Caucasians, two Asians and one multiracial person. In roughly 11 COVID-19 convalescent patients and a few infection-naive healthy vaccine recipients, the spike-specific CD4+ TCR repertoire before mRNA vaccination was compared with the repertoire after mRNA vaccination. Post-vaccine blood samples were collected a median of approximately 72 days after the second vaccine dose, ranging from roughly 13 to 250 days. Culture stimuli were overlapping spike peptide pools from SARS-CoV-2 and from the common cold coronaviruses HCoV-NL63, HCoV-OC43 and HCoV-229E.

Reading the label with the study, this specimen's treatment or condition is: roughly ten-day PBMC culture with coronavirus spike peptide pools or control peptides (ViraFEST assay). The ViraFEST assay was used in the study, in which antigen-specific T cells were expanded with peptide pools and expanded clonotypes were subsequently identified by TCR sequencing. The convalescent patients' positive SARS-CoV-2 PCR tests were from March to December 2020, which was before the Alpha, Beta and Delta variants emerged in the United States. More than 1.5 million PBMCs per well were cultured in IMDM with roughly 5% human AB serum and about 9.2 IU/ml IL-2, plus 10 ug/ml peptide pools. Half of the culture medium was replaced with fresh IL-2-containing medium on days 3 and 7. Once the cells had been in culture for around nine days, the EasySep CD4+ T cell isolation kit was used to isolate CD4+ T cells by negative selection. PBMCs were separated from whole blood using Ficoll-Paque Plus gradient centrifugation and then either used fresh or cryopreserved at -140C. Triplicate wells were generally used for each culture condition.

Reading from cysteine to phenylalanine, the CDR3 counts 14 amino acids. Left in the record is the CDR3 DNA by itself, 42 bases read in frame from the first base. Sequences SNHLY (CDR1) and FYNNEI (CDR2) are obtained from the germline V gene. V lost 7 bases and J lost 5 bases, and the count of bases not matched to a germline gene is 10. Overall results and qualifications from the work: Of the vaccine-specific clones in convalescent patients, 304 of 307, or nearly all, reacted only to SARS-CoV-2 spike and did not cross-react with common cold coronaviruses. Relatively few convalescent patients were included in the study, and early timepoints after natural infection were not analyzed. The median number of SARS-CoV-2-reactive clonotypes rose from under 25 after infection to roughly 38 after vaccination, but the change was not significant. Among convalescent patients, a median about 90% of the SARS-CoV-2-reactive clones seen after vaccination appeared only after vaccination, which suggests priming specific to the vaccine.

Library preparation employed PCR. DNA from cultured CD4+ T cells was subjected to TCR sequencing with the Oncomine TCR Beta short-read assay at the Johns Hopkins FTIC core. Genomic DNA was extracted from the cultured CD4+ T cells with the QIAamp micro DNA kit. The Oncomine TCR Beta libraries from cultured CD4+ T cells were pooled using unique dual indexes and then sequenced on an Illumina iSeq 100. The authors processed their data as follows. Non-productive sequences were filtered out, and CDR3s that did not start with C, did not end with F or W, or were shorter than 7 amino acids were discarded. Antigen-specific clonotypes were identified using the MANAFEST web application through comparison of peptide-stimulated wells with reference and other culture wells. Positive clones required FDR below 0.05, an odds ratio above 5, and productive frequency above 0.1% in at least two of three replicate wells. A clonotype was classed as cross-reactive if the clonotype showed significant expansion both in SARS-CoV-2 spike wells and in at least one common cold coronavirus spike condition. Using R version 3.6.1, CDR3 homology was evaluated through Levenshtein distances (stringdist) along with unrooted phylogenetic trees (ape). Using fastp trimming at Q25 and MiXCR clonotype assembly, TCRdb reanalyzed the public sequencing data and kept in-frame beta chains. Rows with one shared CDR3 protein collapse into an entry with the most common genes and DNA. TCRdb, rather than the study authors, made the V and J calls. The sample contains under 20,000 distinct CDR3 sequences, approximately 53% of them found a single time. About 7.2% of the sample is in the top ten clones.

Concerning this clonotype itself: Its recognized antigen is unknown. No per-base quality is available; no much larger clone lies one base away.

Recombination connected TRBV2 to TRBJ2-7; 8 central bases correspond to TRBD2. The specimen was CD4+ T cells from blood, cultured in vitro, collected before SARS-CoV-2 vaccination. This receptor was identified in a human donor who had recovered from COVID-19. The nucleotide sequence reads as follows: TGTGCCAGCACTGCACTGCGGCGGGAGGACGAGCAGTACTTC. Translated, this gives CASTALRREDEQYF.